Reported below is one TCR beta chain. The antigen it binds to is not known. No quality values exist for individual bases; no much larger clone is one base distant. The source of the sample is a study of blood T cells in healthy people across ages (dated by TCRdb to between 2015 and 2017). For the study in its entirety: In model experiments, template switching captured about one uniquely barcoded TCR beta cDNA molecule for every two T cells. The study measured age-related changes in TCR beta repertoire diversity using deep sequencing normalized with unique cDNA molecular identifiers. The donors were split into four age groups: young (average approximately 16 years), middle-aged (around 40), aged (approximately 60) and long-lived (82). To avoid experimental bias, donors of different ages were spread randomly across the sequencing lanes. For two donors (one aged 18 to 29 and one aged 80 or older), the study analyzed two additional independent replicas of 1 million unique cDNA reads from the same blood draw. Broader findings and caveats from the paper: Estimates of total diversity based on one million sequenced T cells were considered lower bounds and underestimates. Observed TCR beta diversity per million T cells fell roughly linearly with age, and a significant reduction was already apparent by age about 38. Because profiling used bulk unsorted PBMCs, naive and antigen-experienced compartments could not be compared conclusively. The CMV infection status of donors was not known, potentially confounding age-related changes in expanded clonotypes. There was a strong correlation between observed TCR beta diversity and the percentage of naive T cells measured by flow cytometry. Compared with the aged group, the long-lived group had more naive CD4+ T cells, fewer expanded clones and increased TCR diversity, a pattern suggesting age selection.

From the cysteine up to the phenylalanine, the CDR3 has a length of 13 residues. Only the CDR3 region is kept as DNA, spanning 39 bases read in frame from base 1. Deletion took 3 bases off V and 2 bases off J, with a span of 10 bases between the germline ends. For CDR1 and CDR2, the germline V gene (reference sequence) lists DFQATT and SNEGSKA. Library creation used 5' RACE. These reads were obtained on an Illumina HiSeq 2500. A second PCR of about 6 to 11 cycles was performed with a sample-barcoded 5' primer and a J-beta primer mix. A template-switch 5' adaptor carrying 12 random nucleotides introduced a unique molecular identifier onto each TCR beta cDNA molecule. At least 3 million CDR3-containing paired-end reads were obtained from each sample. First-strand cDNA synthesis was performed from all RNA using the Mint cDNA synthesis kit, with priming by a TRBC-specific oligonucleotide. Following uracil-DNA glycosylase treatment, a first 18-cycle PCR with universal primers M1SS and BC2_uni_R was performed on all cDNA. The paper's data handling went like this. For normalization, 1 million high-quality reads were randomly selected from each sample, with every read carrying a distinct molecular identifier. Reads with shared molecular identifiers were discarded instead of being binned into consensus sequences. MiTCR, with a Q25 quality threshold and the strictest error-elimination algorithm, was used for CDR3 identification, clonotype clustering and error correction. A nonparametric unseen species model with Euler transformation was used to estimate lower-bound total TCR beta diversity. TCRdb handled the public reads itself, with Q25 trimming in fastp and clone calling in MiXCR, and kept productive beta chains. CDR3 protein sequences are deduplicated, and each keeps its most common genes and DNA. These V and J calls are TCRdb output, not the study's own analysis. This sample is represented by almost 800,000 distinct CDR3 sequences; about three fifths of them were singletons. The ten largest clones add up to approximately 20% of the sample.

The donors were 40 or so Caucasian individuals from Russia, aged roughly 6 to 100 years, who were systemically healthy. Each donor gave approximately 9.4 milliliters of peripheral blood, drawn into EDTA-treated Vacutainer tubes. Ficoll-Paque density-gradient centrifugation was used to isolate PBMCs, with at least 6 million obtained per sample. Trizol reagent was used to extract total RNA from the PBMCs, yielding at least 5 micrograms per sample. For every donor, an aliquot of PBMCs went through flow cytometry to measure the percentages of naive CD45RAhigh/CD27high T cells. The chain links TRBV20-1 with TRBJ1-2; TRBD1 could be the D gene, as 5 bases match. Material: blood. This clonotype originated in a man younger than 45 in good health. The CDR3 reads as follows: CSARATVNYGYTF. The DNA sequence follows: TGCAGTGCTAGGGCGACAGTGAACTATGGCTACACCTTC.